This paragraph covers one T cell receptor beta chain sequence. The data originate from a study of control samples from healthy donors and cancer patients. V was pared by 5 bases and J by 0 bases, with 9 bases between. The V gene's germline CDR1 is KGHDR and CDR2 SFDVKD. The CDR3 runs to 14 residues. The table came from immunoSEQ multiplex PCR; TCRdb's copy has only in-frame clones and leaves some out. This table holds 100,000 to 150,000 clones, about 83% found once. This TCR was recovered from a man aged 25-45 years in good health. This chain uses TRBV24-1 with TRBJ2-5; D possibly corresponds to TRBD1 (5 bases). The sequencing input was blood. CDR3 DNA: TGTGCCACCAGTGTGGGGCAAGACCAAGAGACCCAGTACTTC. Encoded protein: CATSVGQDQETQYF.